Presented here are 3 T cell receptor beta chains from one specimen sequenced in a study of T-cell reconstitution after alpha-beta-depleted transplantation in children. Unique molecular identifiers were incorporated when the TCRbeta library was constructed. TCRdb re-analysed the PCR reads in MiXCR, keeping a single row per CDR3 protein. The sample includes over 150,000 distinct CDR3 sequences, approximately 7% of them seen just once. The sequenced sample was PBMCs, obtained before TCRalphabeta/CD19-depleted stem cell transplant. These receptors came from a boy aged 2 to 10 with acute lymphoblastic leukemia, due to receive a stem cell transplant.

This clonotype occurred many times. The V call is TRBV29-1, the J call TRBJ2-4; D possibly matches TRBD1 or TRBD2 (5 bases each). This CDR3 spans 13 amino acids. V lost 4 bases, J lost 6 bases, and 13 bases lay in between. Per the germline V gene, CDR1 is SQVTM and CDR2 is ANQGSEA. The CDR3 DNA reads as TGCAGCGTTGGGGGGATTGGTGGAAACATTCAGTACTTC. Its translation is CSVGGIGGNIQYF. Based on the CDR3 plus reference TRBV29-1 and TRBJ2-4, the full variable domain is SAVISQKPSRDICQRGTSLTIQCQVDSQVTMMFWYRQQPGQSLTLIATANQGSEATYESGFVIDKFPISRPNLTFSTLTVSNMSPEDSSIYLCSVGGIGGNIQYFGAGTRLSVL.

This clonotype was seen many times. The chain couples TRBV29-1 to TRBJ1-1; D is unclear. Trimming cost V 5 bases and J 5 bases, with 15 bases left between them. The CDR3 extends over 13 amino acids. Germline V gene lookup returns CDR1 SQVTM and CDR2 ANQGSEA. The CDR3 DNA sequence: TGCAGCGTTCTCTCCCGGGTAGGAACTGAAGCTTTCTTT. Translated, it gives CSVLSRVGTEAFF.

This clonotype has a count of ten or more. The CDR3 loop is CSVVAGGAGANVLTF. DNA of the CDR3: TGCAGCGTGGTCGCGGGGGGCGCGGGGGCCAACGTCCTGACTTTC. The V call is TRBV29-1, the J call TRBJ2-6; 8 bases align to TRBD2. Germline loops: CDR1 SQVTM, CDR2 ANQGSEA. The CDR3 loop spans 15 amino acids. The junction had 8 bases not matched to a gene; V was cut back by 6 bases and J by 4 bases.